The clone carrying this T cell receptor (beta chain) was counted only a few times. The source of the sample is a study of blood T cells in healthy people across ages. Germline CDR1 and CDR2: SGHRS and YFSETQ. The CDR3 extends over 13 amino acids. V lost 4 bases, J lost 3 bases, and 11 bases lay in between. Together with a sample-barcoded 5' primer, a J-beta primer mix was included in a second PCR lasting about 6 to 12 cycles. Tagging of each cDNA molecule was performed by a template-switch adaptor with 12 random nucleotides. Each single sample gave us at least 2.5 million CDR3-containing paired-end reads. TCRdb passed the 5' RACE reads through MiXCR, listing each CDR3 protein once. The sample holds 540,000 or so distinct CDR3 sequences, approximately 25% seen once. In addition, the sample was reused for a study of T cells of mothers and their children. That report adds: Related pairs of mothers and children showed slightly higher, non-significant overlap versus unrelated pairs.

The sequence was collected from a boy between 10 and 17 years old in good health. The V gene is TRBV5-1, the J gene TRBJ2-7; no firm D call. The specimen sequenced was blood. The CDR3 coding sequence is TGCGCCAGCAGCCGTCAGGACCGCTACGAGCAGTACTTC. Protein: CASSRQDRYEQYF.